The present entry profiles one T cell receptor beta chain with its context. Its antigen is unidentified. The data were obtained in a study of CD8+CD57+ T cells in acquired aplastic anemia. TCR beta VDJ combinations and CDR3 sequences were profiled from genomic DNA. MiXCR was run by TCRdb on the reads, yielding one entry per CDR3 protein. The sample lists about 160,000 distinct CDR3 sequences; roughly 48% were seen once. Study-wide findings and caveats: Sharing between patients and controls was observed for around 30 CD8+ CDR3 sequences.

Germline assignment: CDR1 LGHNA and CDR2 YNFKEQ. There are 16 residues in the CDR3. The V and J ends lost 5 bases and 4 bases respectively, with 19 bases between them. The sequence was obtained from a human donor in good health. The chain uses TRBV4-2 and TRBJ2-3; TRBD2 is a possible D gene (7 bases). Sample: sorted CD4+, CD8+, or CD8+CD57+ T cells (not recorded which) from PBMCs. Written as DNA, the CDR3 is TGTGCCAGCAGCACGCGGTTGGGGGGGCTCTCAGATACGCAGTATTTT. Its protein is CASSTRLGGLSDTQYF.